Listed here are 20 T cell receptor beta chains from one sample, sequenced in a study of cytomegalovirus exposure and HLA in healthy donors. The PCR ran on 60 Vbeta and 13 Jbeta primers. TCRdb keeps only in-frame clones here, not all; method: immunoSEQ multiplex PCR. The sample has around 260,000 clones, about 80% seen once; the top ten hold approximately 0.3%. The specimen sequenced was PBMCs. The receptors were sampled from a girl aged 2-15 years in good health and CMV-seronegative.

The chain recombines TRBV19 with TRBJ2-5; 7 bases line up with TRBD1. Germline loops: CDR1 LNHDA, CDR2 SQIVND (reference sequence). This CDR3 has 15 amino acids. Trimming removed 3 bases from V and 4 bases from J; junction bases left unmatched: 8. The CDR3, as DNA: TGTGCCAGTAGTATTGTGGACAGGTCTAGAGAGACCCAGTACTTC. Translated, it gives CASSIVDRSRETQYF.

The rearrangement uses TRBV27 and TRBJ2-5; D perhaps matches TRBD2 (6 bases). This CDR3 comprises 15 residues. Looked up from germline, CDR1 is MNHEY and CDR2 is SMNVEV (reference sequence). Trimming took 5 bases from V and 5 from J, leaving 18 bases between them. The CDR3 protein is CASSPLGGIRETQYF. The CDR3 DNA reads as TGTGCCAGCAGTCCTCTGGGGGGAATCCGGGAGACCCAGTACTTC.

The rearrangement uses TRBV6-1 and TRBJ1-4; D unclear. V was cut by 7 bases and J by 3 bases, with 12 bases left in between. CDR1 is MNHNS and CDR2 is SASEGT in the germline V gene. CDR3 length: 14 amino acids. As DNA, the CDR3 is TGTGCCAGCACGACGGGGATTCCTAATGAAAAACTGTTTTTT. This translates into CASTTGIPNEKLFF.

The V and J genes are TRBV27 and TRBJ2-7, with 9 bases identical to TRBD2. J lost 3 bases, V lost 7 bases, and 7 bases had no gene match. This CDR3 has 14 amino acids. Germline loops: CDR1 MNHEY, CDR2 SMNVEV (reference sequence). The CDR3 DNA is TGTGCCAGCACCCCGATAGCGGGAGTCTACGAGCAGTACTTC. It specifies CASTPIAGVYEQYF.

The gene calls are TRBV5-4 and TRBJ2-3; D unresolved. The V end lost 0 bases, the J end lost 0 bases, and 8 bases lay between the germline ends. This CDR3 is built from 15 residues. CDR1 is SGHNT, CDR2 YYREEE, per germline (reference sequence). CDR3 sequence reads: CASSLDSRSTDTQYF. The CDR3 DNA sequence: TGTGCCAGCAGCTTGGATTCGAGGAGCACAGATACGCAGTATTTT.

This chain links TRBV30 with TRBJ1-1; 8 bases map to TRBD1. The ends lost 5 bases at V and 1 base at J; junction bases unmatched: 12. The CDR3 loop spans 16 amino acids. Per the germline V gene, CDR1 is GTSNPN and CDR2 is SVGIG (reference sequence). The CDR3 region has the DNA TGTGCCTGGCAGGGGGCGGCAGTCCGAAGGAACACTGAAGCTTTCTTT. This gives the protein CAWQGAAVRRNTEAFF. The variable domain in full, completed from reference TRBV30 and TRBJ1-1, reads SQTIHQWPATLVQPVGSPLSLECTVEGTSNPNLYWYRQAAGRGLQLLFYSVGIGQISSEVPQNLSASRPQDRQFILSSKKLLLSDSGFYLCAWQGAAVRRNTEAFFGQGTRLTVV.

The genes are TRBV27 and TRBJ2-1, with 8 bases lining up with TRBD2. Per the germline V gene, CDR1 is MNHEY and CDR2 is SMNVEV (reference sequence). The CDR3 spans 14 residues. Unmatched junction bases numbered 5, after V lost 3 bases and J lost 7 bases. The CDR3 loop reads CASSFGGAGNEQFF. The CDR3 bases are TGTGCCAGCAGTTTCGGGGGGGCGGGGAATGAGCAGTTCTTC.

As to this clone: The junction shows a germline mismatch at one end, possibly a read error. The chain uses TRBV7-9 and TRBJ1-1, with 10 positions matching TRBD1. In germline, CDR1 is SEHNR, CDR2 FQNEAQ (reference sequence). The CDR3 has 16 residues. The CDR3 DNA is TGTTCCAGCAGCTTCCGGGACAGGGGAGCGGACACTGAAGCTTTCTTT. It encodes CSSSFRDRGADTEAFF.

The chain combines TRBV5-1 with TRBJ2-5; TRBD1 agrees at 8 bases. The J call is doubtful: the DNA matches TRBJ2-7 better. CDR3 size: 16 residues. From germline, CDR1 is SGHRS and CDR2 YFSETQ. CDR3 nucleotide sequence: TGCGCCAGCAGCTTTCACCCGGAGACAGGGGTATCCGAGCAGTACTTC. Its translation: CASSFHPETGVSEQYF.

The CDR3 is CASSQEAGTLYEQYF. CDR3 sequence (DNA): TGTGCCAGCAGCCAAGAGGCCGGGACACTCTACGAGCAGTACTTC. This chain uses TRBV14 with TRBJ2-7; maybe TRBD1 (6 bases). The CDR3 extends over 15 amino acids. V lost 0 bases and J 3 bases, leaving 12 bases between the germline ends. Germline assignment: CDR1 SGHDN and CDR2 FVKESK.

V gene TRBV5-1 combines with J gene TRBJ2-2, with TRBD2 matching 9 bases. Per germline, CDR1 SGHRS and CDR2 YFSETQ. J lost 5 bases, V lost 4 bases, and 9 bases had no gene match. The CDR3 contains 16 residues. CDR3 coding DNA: TGCGCCAGCAGCCGAGTAGCGGGAGTGAGTACCGGGGAGCTGTTTTTT. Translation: CASSRVAGVSTGELFF.

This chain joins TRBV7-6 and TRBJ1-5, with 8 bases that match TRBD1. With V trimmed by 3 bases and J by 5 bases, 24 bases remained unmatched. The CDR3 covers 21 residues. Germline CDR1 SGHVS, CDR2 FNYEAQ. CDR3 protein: CASSLQGAAGIFRAFYQPQHF. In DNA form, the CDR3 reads TGTGCCAGCAGCTTGCAGGGGGCCGCTGGAATATTCCGGGCGTTTTATCAGCCCCAGCATTTT.

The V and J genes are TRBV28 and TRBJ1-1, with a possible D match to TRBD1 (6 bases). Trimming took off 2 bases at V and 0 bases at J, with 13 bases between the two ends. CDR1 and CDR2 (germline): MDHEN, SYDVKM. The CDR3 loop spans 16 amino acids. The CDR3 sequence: CASSLEGQFMNTEAFF. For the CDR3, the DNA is TGTGCCAGCAGTTTAGAAGGACAGTTTATGAACACTGAAGCTTTCTTT. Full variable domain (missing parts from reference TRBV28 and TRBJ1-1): DVKVTQSSRYLVKRTGEKVFLECVQDMDHENMFWYRQDPGLGLRLIYFSYDVKMKEKGDIPEGYSVSREKKERFSLILESASTNQTSMYLCASSLEGQFMNTEAFFGQGTRLTVV.

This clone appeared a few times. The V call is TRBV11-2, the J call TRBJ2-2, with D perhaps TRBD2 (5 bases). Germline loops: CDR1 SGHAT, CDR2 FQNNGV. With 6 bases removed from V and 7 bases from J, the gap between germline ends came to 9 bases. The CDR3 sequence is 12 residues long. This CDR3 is CASRVGGGELFF. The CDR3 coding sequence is TGTGCCAGCAGGGTAGGAGGCGGGGAGCTGTTTTTT.

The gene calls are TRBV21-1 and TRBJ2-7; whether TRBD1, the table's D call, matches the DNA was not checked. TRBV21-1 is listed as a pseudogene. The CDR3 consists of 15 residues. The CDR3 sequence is CASRPGQGARNEQYF. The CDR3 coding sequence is TGTGCCAGCAGGCCAGGACAGGGGGCAAGGAACGAGCAGTACTTC.

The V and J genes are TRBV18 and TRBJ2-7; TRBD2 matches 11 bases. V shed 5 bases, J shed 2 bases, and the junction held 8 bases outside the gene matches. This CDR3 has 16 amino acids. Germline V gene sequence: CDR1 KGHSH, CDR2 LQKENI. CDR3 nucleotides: TGTGCCAGCTCAACGGTCCCTAGCGGGGGGCCCTACGAGCAGTACTTC. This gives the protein CASSTVPSGGPYEQYF.

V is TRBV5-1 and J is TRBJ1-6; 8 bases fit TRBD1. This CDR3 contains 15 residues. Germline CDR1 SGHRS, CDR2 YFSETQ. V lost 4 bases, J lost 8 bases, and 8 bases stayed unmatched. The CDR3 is CASSQARGPDSPLHF. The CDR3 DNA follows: TGCGCCAGCAGCCAGGCCAGGGGGCCGGATTCACCCCTCCACTTT.

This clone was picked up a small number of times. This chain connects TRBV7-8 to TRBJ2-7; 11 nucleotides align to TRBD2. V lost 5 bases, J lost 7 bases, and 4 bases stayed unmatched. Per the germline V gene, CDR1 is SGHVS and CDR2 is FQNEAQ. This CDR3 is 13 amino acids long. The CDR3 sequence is CASSARLAGEQYF. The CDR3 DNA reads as TGTGCCAGCAGCGCTCGACTAGCGGGAGAGCAGTACTTC. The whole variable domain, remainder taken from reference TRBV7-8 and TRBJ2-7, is GAGVSQSPRYKVAKRGQDVALRCDPISGHVSLFWYQQALGQGPEFLTYFQNEAQLDKSGLPSDRFFAERPEGSVSTLKIQRTQQEDSAVYLCASSARLAGEQYFGPGTRLTVT.

CDR3 protein: CASSTPTPSGTDTQYF. The CDR3 DNA is TGCGCCAGCAGCACACCGACACCTTCTGGCACAGATACGCAGTATTTT. The chain uses TRBV5-1 and TRBJ2-3, with no clear D. Trimming cost V 4 bases and J 1 base, with 16 bases left between them. CDR1 is SGHRS, CDR2 YFSETQ, per germline. The CDR3 is 16 residues long. Supplemented by reference TRBV5-1 and TRBJ2-3, the full variable domain reads KAGVTQTPRYLIKTRGQQVTLSCSPISGHRSVSWYQQTPGQGLQFLFEYFSETQRNKGNFPGRFSGRQFSNSRSEMNVSTLELGDSALYLCASSTPTPSGTDTQYFGPGTRLTVL.

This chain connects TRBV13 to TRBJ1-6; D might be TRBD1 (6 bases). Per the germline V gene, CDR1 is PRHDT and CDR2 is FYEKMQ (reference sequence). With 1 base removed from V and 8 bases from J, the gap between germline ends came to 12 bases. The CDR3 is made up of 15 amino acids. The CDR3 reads CASSLVTGKDSPLHF. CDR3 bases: TGTGCCAGCAGCTTAGTCACAGGGAAGGATTCACCCCTCCACTTT.